A selection of T cell receptor beta chains follows, all from one sample in a study of T cell responses to AZD1222 COVID-19 vaccine. The method was immunoSEQ multiplex PCR; TCRdb's version includes in-frame clones alone and lacks a portion of them. The sample includes 200,000 or so clones, almost 95% of them seen just once. The sequencing here drew on peripheral blood, taken on day 0 of AZD1222 vaccination. Receptor source: an adult in good health. The CDR3 runs from the conserved cysteine through the conserved F or W. Fields, in order: V gene, J gene, clone size, CDR3 protein. Clone size appears in some rows only: once, few, many, or a class for an expanded clone.

>TRBV6-2/TRBV6-3|TRBJ1-4|NA
CASSYEGRTSLF
>TRBV2|TRBJ2-5|NA
CASRGGKGAQETQYF
>TRBV27|TRBJ2-3|NA
CASSLRTSFGFPTQYF
>TRBV15|TRBJ2-7|NA
CATSLNYEQYF
>TRBV5-6|TRBJ2-1|NA
CASTPPNRQWRSYNEQFF
>TRBV6-5|TRBJ2-3|NA
CASTAQGKKTDTQYF
>TRBV29-1|TRBJ1-4|NA
CSALGPGGSSTNEKLFF
>TRBV19|TRBJ2-2|NA
CASSTSGLGGELFF
>TRBV5-1|TRBJ1-5|NA
CASSLGLNSNQPQHF
>TRBV4-3|TRBJ2-1|NA
CASSQGSGGDNEQFF
>TRBV4-1|TRBJ2-3|NA
CASSHDGLGTDTQYF
>TRBV3-1/TRBV3-2|TRBJ2-5|NA
CASSQARQETQYF
>TRBV27|TRBJ2-1|NA
CASSLSPRVRGISYNEQFF
>TRBV24-1|TRBJ2-2|few
CATSETGELFF
>TRBV7-2|TRBJ1-5|once
CASSLYGGLQPQHF
>TRBV19|TRBJ1-2|NA
CASSIDTGQNYGYTF
>TRBV9|TRBJ1-6|once
CASSSGQDNSPLHF
>TRBV6-5|TRBJ2-7|few
CASRSIGTISYEQYF
>TRBV27|TRBJ2-1|NA
CASSNRDPNTHEQFF
>TRBV19|TRBJ2-3|NA
CASTRLAGEATDTQYF
>TRBV27|TRBJ2-7|NA
CASSPHPSGRASYEQYF
>TRBV6-5|TRBJ1-4|NA
CASSYVGEEKLFF
>TRBV9|TRBJ2-3|NA
CASSVGGTDTQYF